The TCR beta chain under discussion was sequenced for a study of lymphopenia after photon versus proton radiotherapy. V lost 4 bases to trimming and J lost 1 base; unmatched junction nucleotides: 14. Looked up from germline, CDR1 is MGHRA and CDR2 is YSYEKL. The CDR3 covers 18 residues. The table came from immunoSEQ multiplex PCR; TCRdb's copy has only in-frame clones and leaves some out. The sample consists of approximately 70,000 clones, roughly 87% of them appearing once. The clonotype comes from a man older than 75 with esophageal cancer. Sequences were derived from peripheral blood, sampled from a patient treated with proton-based radiotherapy. The chain recombines TRBV4-1 with TRBJ2-7, with 9 bases identical to TRBD1. The CDR3 DNA sequence: TGCGCCAGCAGCCCCGACCCTCACGACAGGGGGTTATCCTACGAGCAGTACTTC. Translating it yields CASSPDPHDRGLSYEQYF.